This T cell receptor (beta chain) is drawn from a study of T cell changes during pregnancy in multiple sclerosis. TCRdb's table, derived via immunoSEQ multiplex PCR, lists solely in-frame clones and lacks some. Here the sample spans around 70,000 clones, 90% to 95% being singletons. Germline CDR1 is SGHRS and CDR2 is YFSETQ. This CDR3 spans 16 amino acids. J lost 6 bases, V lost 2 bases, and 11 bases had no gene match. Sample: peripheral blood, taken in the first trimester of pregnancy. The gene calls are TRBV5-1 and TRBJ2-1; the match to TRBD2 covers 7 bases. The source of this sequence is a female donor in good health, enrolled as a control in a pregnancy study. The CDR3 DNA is TGCGCCAGCAGCTTTATTGGGGCGGGAGCCGGCAATGAGCAGTTCTTC. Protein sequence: CASSFIGAGAGNEQFF.